Below are 22 T cell receptor beta chains sequenced from a single sample in a study of T cells after yellow fever vaccination. TCRdb redid the calling of the 5' RACE reads with MiXCR, one entry per CDR3 protein. This sample carries a few hundred thousand distinct CDR3 sequences, around 7% of them seen once, and the ten largest clones take roughly a sixth. The source material was PBMCs, sampled approximately 40 days after the first yellow fever vaccination. Receptors were obtained from a man in his late teens or twenties who received the YFV17D yellow fever vaccine.

In its sample, this clonotype was seen many times. The V call is TRBV5-1, the J call TRBJ2-5, with a weak D call TRBD2 (5 bases). Germline assignment: CDR1 SGHRS and CDR2 YFSETQ. This CDR3 spans 13 amino acids. Deletions cut 5 bases from V and 2 bases from J, with 10 bases between. The CDR3 sequence is CASRPDLQETQYF. DNA of the CDR3: TGCGCCAGCAGACCGGACTTACAAGAGACCCAGTACTTC. Full variable domain (outside the CDR3, taken from reference TRBV5-1 and TRBJ2-5): KAGVTQTPRYLIKTRGQQVTLSCSPISGHRSVSWYQQTPGQGLQFLFEYFSETQRNKGNFPGRFSGRQFSNSRSEMNVSTLELGDSALYLCASRPDLQETQYFGPGTRLLVL.

The V call is TRBV20-1, the J call TRBJ1-3, with D possibly TRBD1 on 5 matching bases. In germline, CDR1 is DFQATT, CDR2 SNEGSKA (reference sequence). There are 14 residues in the CDR3. V lost 5 bases to trimming and J lost 1 base, with 12 bases between them. CDR3 bases: TGCAGTGCTGCTCCCCCAGGGTCTGGAAACACCATATATTTT. Protein product: CSAAPPGSGNTIYF.

This clonotype was picked up many times. This rearrangement joins TRBV7-9 to TRBJ2-7; D tentatively reads TRBD1 or TRBD2 (5 bases each). CDR3 length: 14 amino acids. Germline loops: CDR1 SEHNR, CDR2 FQNEAQ (reference sequence). Trimming pared 0 bases from V and 2 bases from J, leaving 8 bases between. Here the CDR3 reads CASSLAEDTYEQYF. In DNA form, the CDR3 reads TGTGCCAGCAGCTTAGCGGAGGACACCTACGAGCAGTACTTC.

The table lists this clonotype with a few counts. The chain combines TRBV4-1 with TRBJ1-1, with no clear D. This CDR3 is built from 16 residues. Germline-derived CDR1 and CDR2 are MGHRA and YSYEKL. V shed 1 base and J shed 3 bases, with 15 bases lying between them. Here the CDR3 reads CASSQGFRQADTEAFF. The DNA for the CDR3 is TGCGCCAGCAGCCAAGGATTTAGGCAGGCTGACACTGAAGCTTTCTTT.

The CDR3 sequence is CASRETYNEQFF. For the CDR3, the DNA is TGCGCCAGCAGGGAAACCTACAATGAGCAGTTCTTC. The chain recombines TRBV5-1 with TRBJ2-1; no clear D gene. The V gene's germline CDR1 is SGHRS and CDR2 YFSETQ. Deletions cut 5 bases from V and 2 bases from J, with 5 bases between. CDR3 size: 12 residues.

This clonotype was observed a handful of times. The chain has TRBV11-1 and TRBJ2-1; tentatively, D is TRBD1 (6 bases). Germline CDR1 and CDR2: SGHAT and FQDESV (reference sequence). Trimming cost V 4 bases and J 0 bases, with 19 bases left between them. The CDR3 is made up of 18 amino acids. In DNA, the CDR3 is TGTGCCAGCAGCTCCACCGACAGGTACGCCCTCTCCTACAATGAGCAGTTCTTC. Its protein is CASSSTDRYALSYNEQFF.

V usage is TRBV20-1 and J usage is TRBJ1-3; 9 bases agree with TRBD1. The CDR3 totals 14 residues. V lost 5 bases, J lost 4 bases, and 6 bases stayed unmatched. In germline, CDR1 is DFQATT, CDR2 SNEGSKA (reference sequence). This chain's CDR3 is CSAWDRVSGNTIYF. The CDR3 nucleotides read TGCAGTGCTTGGGACAGGGTGTCGGGAAACACCATATATTTT.

This clonotype was seen more than once but under ten times. The chain combines TRBV5-1 with TRBJ2-3, with 8 bases matching TRBD1. The germline V gene has CDR1 SGHRS and CDR2 YFSETQ. The junction had 8 bases not matched to a gene; V was cut back by 2 bases and J by 6 bases. The CDR3 has 15 residues. The CDR3 reads CASSFRQGWIDTQYF. The DNA for the CDR3 is TGCGCCAGCAGCTTTCGACAGGGGTGGATTGATACGCAGTATTTT.

Only a few counts were recorded for this clonotype. The chain employs TRBV7-2 and TRBJ1-5, with D uncertain. The CDR3 is 12 amino acids. Trimming cost V 4 bases and J 4 bases, with 5 bases left between them. The germline CDR1 and CDR2 sequences are SGHTA and FQGNSA. The CDR3 nucleotides are TGTGCCAGCAGCTCCCTAAATCAGCCCCAGCATTTT. Its translation is CASSSLNQPQHF.

The rearrangement links TRBV7-8 to TRBJ2-1; no reliable D call. The germline V gene encodes CDR1 SGHVS and CDR2 FQNEAQ. This CDR3 has 15 residues. The V gene lost 3 bases and the J gene lost 8 bases, with 17 bases spanning the gap. CDR3 DNA: TGTGCCAGCAGCTTCGGGTCGGGCGTTGTCGATGAGCAGTTCTTC. This sequence encodes CASSFGSGVVDEQFF.

In this sample, this clonotype turned up a few times. The rearrangement uses TRBV18 and TRBJ1-5; 7 positions match TRBD1. Germline V gives CDR1 KGHSH, CDR2 LQKENI. The CDR3 extends over 14 amino acids. J gave up 5 bases and V 1 base, and 2 bases lay outside the gene matches. This CDR3 reads CASSPRQGDQPQHF. CDR3 nucleotide sequence: TGTGCCAGCTCACCACGGCAGGGGGATCAGCCCCAGCATTTT.

The chain combines TRBV7-2 with TRBJ2-1; 11 bases map to TRBD2. V lost 5 bases and J lost 3; bases outside the gene matches: 6. This CDR3 has 16 residues. In germline, CDR1 is SGHTA, CDR2 FQGNSA. CDR3 residues: CASSTRTSGLYNEQFF. The DNA for the CDR3 is TGTGCCAGCAGCACGCGGACTAGCGGGCTCTACAATGAGCAGTTCTTC. Variable domain in full (rest from reference TRBV7-2 and TRBJ2-1): GAGVSQSPSNKVTEKGKDVELRCDPISGHTALYWYRQSLGQGLEFLIYFQGNSAPDKSGLPSDRFSAERTGGSVSTLTIQRTQQEDSAVYLCASSTRTSGLYNEQFFGPGTRLTVL.

V usage is TRBV6-1 and J usage is TRBJ1-5; a weak D match, TRBD1 (6 bases). The ends were cut back, 6 bases at V and 6 bases at J, with 12 bases in the middle. CDR3 length: 13 amino acids. Looked up from germline, CDR1 is MNHNS and CDR2 is SASEGT. The DNA of the CDR3 is TGTGCCAGCAGGGTCAGGGGAGGTCAGCCCCAGCATTTT. Translated: CASRVRGGQPQHF.

This clonotype was seen only a few times. The chain has TRBV20-1 and TRBJ1-2, with D unresolved. Germline V gene sequence: CDR1 DFQATT, CDR2 SNEGSKA (reference sequence). The CDR3 runs to 14 residues. V was shortened by 7 bases and J by 1 base, with 16 bases between the two germline ends. The CDR3, as DNA: TGCAGTGGTGTAGCAGAGGAGAATAACTATGGCTACACCTTC. It translates to CSGVAEENNYGYTF.

The rearrangement links TRBV24-1 to TRBJ2-7; 8 bases are a match to TRBD1. Germline loops: CDR1 KGHDR, CDR2 SFDVKD. V was pared by 3 bases and J by 2 bases, with 5 bases of the junction left unmatched. The CDR3 is 15 amino acids. The CDR3 sequence is CATSDRAGGPYEQYF. In nucleotides, the CDR3 is TGTGCCACCAGTGATCGCGCAGGGGGCCCCTACGAGCAGTACTTC.

This clonotype was counted many times. The chain couples TRBV7-2 to TRBJ2-1, with a possible D match to TRBD2 (5 bases). CDR3 size: 14 residues. With 8 bases removed from V and 3 bases from J, the gap between germline ends came to 14 bases. Germline CDR1 SGHTA, CDR2 FQGNSA. CDR3 sequence: CASSPPGSYNEQFF. The CDR3 nucleotides read TGTGCCAGCTCACCACCGGGGAGCTACAATGAGCAGTTCTTC. Based on the CDR3 plus reference TRBV7-2 and TRBJ2-1, the full variable domain is GAGVSQSPSNKVTEKGKDVELRCDPISGHTALYWYRQSLGQGLEFLIYFQGNSAPDKSGLPSDRFSAERTGGSVSTLTIQRTQQEDSAVYLCASSPPGSYNEQFFGPGTRLTVL.

J is TRBJ2-6 and V is TRBV5-1; TRBD2 might be the D (5 bases). CDR3 length equals 14 residues. CDR1 and CDR2 from the germline V gene are SGHRS and YFSETQ. The V gene lost 1 base and the J gene lost 6 bases, with 8 bases spanning the gap. The CDR3 here is CASSLPREANVLTF. The DNA of the CDR3 is TGCGCCAGCAGCTTGCCCCGGGAGGCCAACGTCCTGACTTTC.

CDR3 amino acids: CASSSTLLAGGLNEQFF. CDR3 coding DNA: TGTGCCAGCAGCTCAACTTTACTAGCGGGGGGTCTGAATGAGCAGTTCTTC. The chain is built from TRBV7-6 and TRBJ2-1; 12 positions agree with TRBD2. The germline gives CDR1 SGHVS, CDR2 FNYEAQ. J lost 7 bases, V lost 4 bases, and 11 bases had no gene match. This CDR3 has 17 amino acids.

This clonotype turned up a few times. This chain joins TRBV7-9 and TRBJ2-7; no clear D. V was clipped by 1 base and J by 1 base, with 8 bases between them. Germline V gives CDR1 SEHNR, CDR2 FQNEAQ (reference sequence). The CDR3 has 14 residues. CDR3 nucleotide sequence: TGTGCCAGCAGCTTAGGAGTAGGTTCCTACGAGCAGTACGTC. This sequence encodes CASSLGVGSYEQYV.

In this sample, this clonotype turned up many times. At one end the junction does not follow the germline gene, possibly because of a read error. The chain joins TRBV12-3 or TRBV12-4 to TRBJ2-2, with D possibly being TRBD2 (6 bases). This CDR3 contains 15 residues. Here the CDR3 DNA reads TGTGCCAGCAGATTAGCGGAGCGGAACACCGGGGAGCTGTTTTTT. Its translation: CASRLAERNTGELFF.

The V gene is TRBV4-3, the J gene TRBJ1-2; D ambiguous. Germline CDR1 LGHNA, CDR2 YSLEER. This CDR3 has 15 amino acids. Trimming shortened V by 1 base and J by 5 bases, and 14 bases separated the two germline ends. Here the CDR3 DNA reads TGCGCCAGCAGCCAAGTTAAGGGTGGAACGTATGGCTACACCTTC. It specifies CASSQVKGGTYGYTF.

The chain employs TRBV7-3 and TRBJ2-7; a weak D match, TRBD1 (5 bases). Germline CDR1 reads SGHTA; CDR2 reads FQGTGA. This CDR3 comprises 18 residues. The V end lost 0 bases, the J end lost 1 base, and 19 bases lay between the germline ends. CDR3 nucleotide sequence: TGTGCCAGCAGCTTAACTGGTTGGCAGGGCACTCTTTCCTACGAGCAGTACTTC. Amino acids: CASSLTGWQGTLSYEQYF.